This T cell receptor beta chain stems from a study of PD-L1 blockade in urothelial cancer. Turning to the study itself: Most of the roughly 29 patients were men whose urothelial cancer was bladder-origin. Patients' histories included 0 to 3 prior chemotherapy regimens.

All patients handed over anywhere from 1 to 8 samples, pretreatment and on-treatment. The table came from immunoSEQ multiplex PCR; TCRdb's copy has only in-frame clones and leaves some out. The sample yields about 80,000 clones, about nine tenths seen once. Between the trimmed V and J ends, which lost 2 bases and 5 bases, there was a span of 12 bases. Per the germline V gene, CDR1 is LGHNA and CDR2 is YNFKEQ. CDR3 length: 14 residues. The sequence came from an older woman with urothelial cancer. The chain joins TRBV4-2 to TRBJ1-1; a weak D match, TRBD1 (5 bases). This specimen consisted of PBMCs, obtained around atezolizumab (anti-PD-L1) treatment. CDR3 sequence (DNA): TGTGCCAGCAGCCAATGGGGGGGGAGGACTGAAGCTTTCTTT. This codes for CASSQWGGRTEAFF.